These T cell receptor beta chains were read from a single sample in a study of T cell responses to AZD1222 COVID-19 vaccine. Data came from immunoSEQ multiplex PCR; TCRdb stores just in-frame clones and leaves some out. The sample gives about 54,000 clones, 80% to 90% of which show up once; approximately 2% is in the top ten. This specimen was peripheral blood, taken on day 0 of AZD1222 vaccination. These receptors all stem from an adult in good health. CDR3s include the opening cysteine and the closing phenylalanine or tryptophan. Each record gives: clone size, J gene, D gene, V gene, CDR3 protein, CDR3 DNA. A D gene is named only where the DNA matches it firmly. The size entry is marked missing in some rows and otherwise reads once, few, many or a size class.

>.|TRBJ2-7|TRBD2|TRBV19
CASSRTSSYEQYF
TGTGCCAGTAGCCGGACTAGCTCCTACGAGCAGTACTTC
>.|TRBJ2-7|.|TRBV2
CASSEARYPGRYEQYF
TGTGCCAGCAGTGAAGCGAGATATCCAGGGAGGTACGAGCAGTACTTC
>.|TRBJ2-1|.|TRBV6-5
CASSNGYNEQFF
TGTGCCAGCAGCAACGGCTACAATGAGCAGTTCTTC
>.|TRBJ2-1|.|TRBV27
CASSLSGISYNEQFF
TGTGCCAGCAGTTTATCCGGGATCTCCTACAATGAGCAGTTCTTC
>.|TRBJ1-3|.|TRBV11-2
CASRRINFSGNTIYF
TGTGCCAGCAGGAGGATCAACTTCTCTGGAAACACCATATATTTT
>.|TRBJ1-4|.|TRBV9
CASSPRGGTNEKLFF
TGTGCCAGCAGCCCACGCGGGGGGACTAATGAAAAACTGTTTTTT
>.|TRBJ1-6|.|TRBV21-1
CASTKRGRDRVHSPLHF
TGTGCCAGCACCAAGAGGGGCCGGGACAGGGTTCATTCACCCCTCCACTTT
>once|TRBJ1-2|.|TRBV14
CASSHVGYGYTF
TGTGCCAGCAGCCATGTGGGCTATGGCTACACCTTC
>.|TRBJ2-7|.|TRBV29-1
CSVQTSLYEQYF
TGCAGCGTGCAGACTAGTCTCTACGAGCAGTACTTC
>.|TRBJ1-5|TRBD1|TRBV19
CASTLAGTVSNQPQHF
TGTGCCAGTACCCTGGCCGGGACAGTAAGCAATCAGCCCCAGCATTTT
>once|TRBJ1-4|.|TRBV27
CASSFRFNEKLFF
TGTGCCAGCAGTTTTCGGTTTAATGAAAAACTGTTTTTT
>once|TRBJ2-3|.|TRBV11-3
CASSFASGTDTQYF
TGTGCCAGCAGCTTTGCTAGCGGCACAGATACGCAGTATTTT
>.|TRBJ2-2|.|TRBV9
CASSVGGWTGELFF
TGTGCCAGCAGCGTAGGGGGTTGGACCGGGGAGCTGTTTTTT
>.|TRBJ1-6|.|TRBV5-4
CASSLFAGGSSPLHF
TGTGCCAGCAGCTTGTTTGCGGGGGGTTCTTCACCCCTCCACTTT
>.|TRBJ2-5|TRBD2|TRBV2
CASSRGLAEETQYF
TGTGCCAGCAGCCGGGGACTAGCGGAAGAGACCCAGTACTTC
>once|TRBJ2-2|TRBD2|TRBV19
CASSMVFSGITGELFF
TGTGCCAGTAGTATGGTCTTTAGCGGGATAACCGGGGAGCTGTTTTTT
>.|TRBJ1-4|TRBD1|TRBV19
CASSINRGRNEKLFF
TGTGCCAGTAGTATAAATAGGGGGCGTAATGAAAAACTGTTTTTT
>few|TRBJ2-7|.|TRBV5-1
CASSKDSHAQYF
TGCGCCAGCAGCAAGGACAGCCACGCGCAGTACTTC
>.|TRBJ1-1|.|TRBV11-2
CASSQTGKNRAFF
TGTGCCAGCAGCCAAACAGGGAAAAACAGGGCTTTCTTT
>.|TRBJ1-1|TRBD1|TRBV3-1/TRBV3-2
CASSQFPRQGARNTEAFF
TGTGCCAGCAGCCAATTCCCTAGGCAGGGGGCCCGGAACACTGAAGCTTTCTTT
>.|TRBJ2-7|TRBD1|TRBV3-1/TRBV3-2
CASSSLGLRDSHYEQYF
TGTGCCAGCAGCTCTTTAGGACTCCGGGACAGTCACTACGAGCAGTACTTC
>.|TRBJ2-5|.|TRBV6-1
CASSEGWGQETQYF
TGTGCCAGCAGTGAAGGTTGGGGACAAGAGACCCAGTACTTC
>once|TRBJ1-5|.|TRBV10-3
CAISIGPGGEPQHF
TGTGCCATCAGCATAGGGCCCGGGGGTGAGCCCCAGCATTTT
>once|TRBJ2-5|.|TRBV6-6
CASRPTGMETQYF
TGTGCCAGCAGGCCGACAGGAATGGAGACCCAGTACTTC
>.|TRBJ1-1|.|TRBV10-3
CAISAGPTTEAFF
TGTGCCATCAGCGCGGGGCCTACCACTGAAGCTTTCTTT
>.|TRBJ1-2|.|TRBV27
CASSLDGSYGYTF
TGTGCCAGCAGTTTAGACGGTTCCTATGGCTACACCTTC
>.|TRBJ1-5|.|TRBV6-2/TRBV6-3
CASSYGETQPQHF
TGTGCCAGCAGTTACGGGGAGACTCAGCCCCAGCATTTT
>.|TRBJ2-2|TRBD1|TRBV11-3
CASSGQGRTGELFF
TGTGCCAGCAGCGGACAGGGGAGGACCGGGGAGCTGTTTTTT
>few|TRBJ2-7|.|TRBV27
CASSLSDGGYEQYF
TGTGCCAGCAGTTTAAGCGATGGGGGCTACGAGCAGTACTTC
>.|TRBJ2-7|.|TRBV21-1
CASSKKGRLADNLYEQYF
TGTGCCAGCAGCAAAAAAGGACGACTAGCGGACAACCTCTACGAGCAGTACTTC
>.|TRBJ2-1|.|TRBV18
CASSPPTSVEQFF
TGTGCCAGCTCACCACCGACTAGTGTTGAGCAGTTCTTC
>.|TRBJ2-1|.|TRBV25-1
CASIGSVKRYNEQFF
TGTGCCAGCATCGGGTCGGTAAAAAGGTACAATGAGCAGTTCTTC
>.|TRBJ1-4|.|TRBV7-9
CASSLGVNEKLFF
TGTGCCAGCAGCCTCGGGGTTAATGAAAAACTGTTTTTT
>medium-sized|TRBJ2-3|.|TRBV11-1
CAIRLGGSDTQYF
TGTGCCATCCGACTCGGCGGGTCAGATACGCAGTATTTT
>few|TRBJ2-7|.|TRBV5-8
CASSPGLPSYEQYF
TGTGCCAGCAGCCCGGGGCTACCTTCCTACGAGCAGTACTTC
>once|TRBJ2-3|.|TRBV18
CASSPPVGWGAGTDTQYF
TGTGCCAGCTCACCACCGGTAGGCTGGGGGGCCGGCACAGATACGCAGTATTTT
>.|TRBJ1-1|TRBD1|TRBV9
CASSVMDREVQGAEAFF
TGTGCCAGCAGCGTCATGGACAGGGAAGTCCAAGGGGCTGAAGCTTTCTTT